This T cell receptor (beta chain) was captured in a study of T cell changes during pregnancy in multiple sclerosis. The CDR3 sequence is 18 residues long. Germline loops: CDR1 SGHDT, CDR2 YYEEEE. With V trimmed by 7 bases and J by 0 bases, 11 bases remained unmatched. TCRdb keeps only in-frame clones here, not all; method: immunoSEQ multiplex PCR. The sample contains around 40,000 clones, roughly 89% of which appear only once. The sample in question was CD4+ T cells from peripheral blood mononuclear cells, obtained in the first trimester of pregnancy. The sequence was collected from a female donor with multiple sclerosis, enrolled in a pregnancy study. The rearrangement joins TRBV5-6 to TRBJ2-6; TRBD1 agrees at 9 bases. The CDR3, as DNA: TGTGCCAGCGAGAGCCGGGACAGGGTGAACTCTGGGGCCAACGTCCTGACTTTC. It is translated as CASESRDRVNSGANVLTF.